Each of the 29 T cell receptor beta chains below was sequenced from the same sample in a study of OX40 agonist ivuxolimab in advanced cancers. The protocol was immunoSEQ multiplex PCR, while the TCRdb copy is restricted to in-frame clones and leaves out a portion. The table records fewer than 130,000 clones, roughly nine tenths of them present only once. The sample in question was CD4+ or CD8+ T cells sorted from blood, obtained in a trial of the OX40 agonist ivuxolimab. These receptors originate from an adult with an advanced solid tumor such as melanoma, head and neck, liver or kidney cancer.

The V and J genes are TRBV28 and TRBJ1-1; no clear D. The germline CDR1 and CDR2 sequences are MDHEN and SYDVKM. The ends were cut back, 5 bases at V and 0 bases at J, with 7 bases in the middle. The CDR3 has 13 amino acids. CDR3 region: CASSTGVNTEAFF. The CDR3, as DNA: TGTGCCAGCAGTACCGGGGTGAACACTGAAGCTTTCTTT. Full variable domain (missing parts from reference TRBV28 and TRBJ1-1): DVKVTQSSRYLVKRTGEKVFLECVQDMDHENMFWYRQDPGLGLRLIYFSYDVKMKEKGDIPEGYSVSREKKERFSLILESASTNQTSMYLCASSTGVNTEAFFGQGTRLTVV.

This rearrangement joins TRBV25-1 to TRBJ1-1, with no clear D. With 5 bases removed from V and 11 bases from J, the gap between germline ends came to 12 bases. The CDR3 loop spans 11 amino acids. Looked up from germline, CDR1 is MGHDK and CDR2 is SYGVNS. This CDR3 reads CASSKWYGAFF. The CDR3 DNA reads TGTGCCAGCAGTAAGTGGTATGGGGCTTTCTTT. Supplemented by reference TRBV25-1 and TRBJ1-1, the full variable domain reads EADIYQTPRYLVIGTGKKITLECSQTMGHDKMYWYQQDPGMELHLIHYSYGVNSTEKGDLSSESTVSRIRTEHFPLTLESARPSHTSQYLCASSKWYGAFFGQGTRLTVV.

The chain is built from TRBV6-1 and TRBJ1-6; D not certain. The CDR3 spans 14 residues. The V gene's germline CDR1 is MNHNS and CDR2 SASEGT. Trimming took 3 bases from V and 0 from J, leaving 3 bases between them. The CDR3 loop reads CASSDSSYNSPLHF. The CDR3 coding sequence is TGTGCCAGCAGTGATAGCTCCTATAATTCACCCCTCCACTTT.

The chain couples TRBV6-6 to TRBJ1-2, with D possibly TRBD1 on 6 matching bases. Germline V gene data show CDR1 as MNHNY and CDR2 as SVGAGI (reference sequence). The CDR3 consists of 13 residues. V was shortened by 0 bases and J by 7 bases, with 9 bases between the two germline ends. CDR3 DNA: TGTGCCAGCAGTTACTCTCAGGGGACTGGCTACACCTTC. It encodes CASSYSQGTGYTF.

V and J are TRBV19 and TRBJ2-2, with TRBD2 identical over 13 bases. This CDR3 comprises 17 residues. The trim removed 5 bases at V and 3 bases at J, leaving 6 bases unmatched. Germline V CDR1 and CDR2: LNHDA, SQIVND (reference sequence). The CDR3 DNA reads TGTGCCAGTAGTGTCGGACTAGCGGGAGACTACACCGGGGAGCTGTTTTTT. Residues: CASSVGLAGDYTGELFF.

This chain joins TRBV27 and TRBJ2-7, with TRBD1 as a possible D gene (5 bases). This CDR3 is built from 16 residues. The germline V and J ends were trimmed by 1 base and 2 bases, with 15 bases remaining between them. From germline, CDR1 is MNHEY and CDR2 SMNVEV (reference sequence). As DNA, the CDR3 is TGTGCCAGCAGTTTATGGGCTTCGGACACTACCTACGAGCAGTACTTC. Protein sequence: CASSLWASDTTYEQYF.

Concerning this clone: Other DNA sequences in the same sample also yield this CDR3. V and J are TRBV27 and TRBJ1-2, with 8 bases aligning to TRBD1. V dropped 6 bases and J dropped 4; count of bases not matched to a gene: 10. The CDR3 contains 15 residues. Germline CDR1 and CDR2: MNHEY and SMNVEV (reference sequence). The CDR3 region has the DNA TGTGCCAGCAGCCGTACAGGGGGAGGGGGCTATGGCTACACCTTC. This gives the protein CASSRTGGGGYGYTF.

The chain recombines TRBV7-9 with TRBJ1-6; maybe TRBD1 (6 bases). The CDR3 is made up of 14 amino acids. Germline V CDR1 and CDR2: SEHNR, FQNEAQ (reference sequence). V gave up 1 base and J gave up 10 bases, with 11 bases separating them. The CDR3 DNA is TGTGCCAGCAGCTTAGGCAGGGGCGCCTCACCCCTCCACTTT. It translates to CASSLGRGASPLHF.

The genes are TRBV19 and TRBJ2-1; 10 nucleotides match TRBD2. The germline V gene encodes CDR1 LNHDA and CDR2 SQIVND (reference sequence). This CDR3 has 15 amino acids. Trimming took 5 bases from V and 7 from J; bases not matched to a gene: 8. In DNA, the CDR3 is TGTGCCAGTAGTTCTCCGGGACTAGCGCAGAATGAGCAGTTCTTC. Translating gives CASSSPGLAQNEQFF.

The chain uses TRBV5-4 and TRBJ1-1; no clear D gene. Trimming removed 2 bases at V and 0 bases at J, with 11 bases between. CDR1 is SGHNT, CDR2 YYREEE, per germline (reference sequence). The CDR3 is made up of 15 amino acids. The CDR3 here is CASSFNPGLNTEAFF. Written as DNA, the CDR3 is TGTGCCAGCAGCTTCAATCCGGGGTTGAACACTGAAGCTTTCTTT.

The V and J genes are TRBV27 and TRBJ1-4, with D possibly TRBD1 on 5 matching bases. Deletions cut 7 bases from V and 3 bases from J, with 18 bases between. The germline V gene has CDR1 MNHEY and CDR2 SMNVEV (reference sequence). The CDR3 has 16 amino acids. CDR3 DNA sequence: TGTGCCAGCATAATCTCCACAAAGGGGCCTAATGAAAAACTGTTTTTT. This gives the protein CASIISTKGPNEKLFF.

The V call is TRBV7-9, the J call TRBJ1-2; weak D call: TRBD1 (5 bases). This CDR3 spans 14 amino acids. CDR1 and CDR2 from the germline V gene are SEHNR and FQNEAQ (reference sequence). Trimming pared 5 bases from V and 6 bases from J, leaving 16 bases between. For the CDR3, the DNA is TGTGCCAGCAGCGAAACGGGACGGCGGGATGGCTACACCTTC. Residues: CASSETGRRDGYTF.

The chain uses TRBV12-5 and TRBJ2-7; the match to TRBD1 covers 8 bases. The CDR3 consists of 17 residues. J lost 2 bases, V lost 5 bases, and 14 bases had no gene match. The germline V gene encodes CDR1 LGHNT and CDR2 FRNRAP. The CDR3 loop reads CASGRGTGSADTYEQYF. The CDR3 DNA is TGTGCTAGTGGTAGAGGGACAGGATCCGCCGATACCTACGAGCAGTACTTC.

The V gene is TRBV7-2, the J gene TRBJ2-6; D not certain. Germline V lookup: CDR1 SGHTA, CDR2 FQGNSA. V was clipped by 1 base and J by 0 bases, with 10 bases between them. There are 17 residues in the CDR3. CDR3 in amino acids: CASSLVSGLSGANVLTF. The CDR3 coding sequence is TGTGCCAGCAGCTTAGTATCTGGCCTCTCTGGGGCCAACGTCCTGACTTTC.

The chain joins TRBV6-5 to TRBJ1-4; 10 bases align to TRBD1. CDR3 length: 15 amino acids. Unmatched junction bases numbered 3, after V lost 2 bases and J lost 6 bases. Germline assignment: CDR1 MNHEY and CDR2 SVGAGI. CDR3 nucleotide sequence: TGTGCCAGCAGTTACCGGACAGGGGGATATGAAAAACTGTTTTTT. Translated, it gives CASSYRTGGYEKLFF.

The J gene is TRBJ2-7, the V gene TRBV28; 8 bases align to TRBD1. Germline V gene lookup returns CDR1 MDHEN and CDR2 SYDVKM. This CDR3 contains 13 residues. The trim removed 6 bases at V and 4 bases at J, leaving 5 bases unmatched. In nucleotides, the CDR3 is TGTGCCAGCAGGCCAGGGGGCCCATACGAGCAGTACTTC. It yields the protein CASRPGGPYEQYF.

The rearrangement links TRBV6-6 to TRBJ2-7, with a weak D call TRBD1 (6 bases). Trimming removed 2 bases from V and 2 bases from J, with 10 bases in between. The CDR3 loop spans 14 amino acids. CDR1 is MNHNY and CDR2 is SVGAGI in the germline V gene (reference sequence). CDR3: CASSYGDNTYEQYF. The CDR3 nucleotides read TGTGCCAGCAGTTACGGGGACAACACCTACGAGCAGTACTTC.

The count of this clone is one. V and J are TRBV27 and TRBJ1-4; D call uncertain. Germline V gene data show CDR1 as MNHEY and CDR2 as SMNVEV (reference sequence). The germline V and J ends were trimmed by 0 bases and 8 bases, with 10 bases remaining between them. This CDR3 spans 14 amino acids. CDR3 in DNA: TGTGCCAGCAGTTTATCGCCCATGAGGGAAAAACTGTTTTTT. It codes for CASSLSPMREKLFF.

The V gene is TRBV19, the J gene TRBJ2-5; D is ambiguous. CDR1 is LNHDA, CDR2 SQIVND, per germline (reference sequence). V lost 2 bases to trimming and J lost 1 base, with 5 bases between them. The CDR3 consists of 13 residues. CDR3 bases: TGTGCCAGTAGTATAACACCCCAAGAGACCCAGTACTTC. It codes for CASSITPQETQYF.

This clone was seen a single time. The V call is TRBV9, the J call TRBJ2-5, with D uncertain. Trimming shortened V by 2 bases and J by 1 base, and 12 bases separated the two germline ends. CDR3 length: 15 residues. Germline lookup yields CDR1 SGDLS and CDR2 YYNGEE. In nucleotides, the CDR3 is TGTGCCAGCAGCGTCTCCCCCGGGTCCCAAGAGACCCAGTACTTC. Amino acids: CASSVSPGSQETQYF.

V is TRBV5-1 and J is TRBJ1-4; D is possibly TRBD1 (6 bases). CDR3 length: 14 amino acids. Trimming left V 0 bases short and J 5 bases short, with 8 bases between. Per germline, CDR1 SGHRS and CDR2 YFSETQ. The CDR3 bases are TGCGCCAGCAGCTTGGGAACAGGGAATGAAAAACTGTTTTTT. This codes for CASSLGTGNEKLFF.

This rearrangement joins TRBV5-1 to TRBJ2-3, with D perhaps given as TRBD1 or TRBD2 (6 bases each). V gave up 4 bases and J gave up 4 bases, with 19 bases separating them. CDR1 is SGHRS and CDR2 is YFSETQ in the germline V gene. The CDR3 sequence is 16 residues long. As DNA, the CDR3 is TGCGCCAGCAGCCCTAGGGGGAGGATGGGGGCAGATACGCAGTATTTT. It is translated as CASSPRGRMGADTQYF.

V is TRBV6-6 and J is TRBJ1-5, with 7 bases matching TRBD1. CDR1 MNHNY and CDR2 SVGAGI come from the germline V gene (reference sequence). Trimming cost V 6 bases and J 4 bases; bases outside gene matches: 3. This CDR3 comprises 13 residues. The CDR3 loop reads CASRTGWNQPQHF. CDR3 DNA sequence: TGTGCCAGCAGGACAGGGTGGAATCAGCCCCAGCATTTT.

This clone appeared once. The genes are TRBV28 and TRBJ1-2; 9 bases match TRBD1. Germline loops: CDR1 MDHEN, CDR2 SYDVKM. The V and J ends lost 3 bases and 4 bases, in that order; junction bases with no gene match: 3. The CDR3 is 14 residues long. The CDR3 here is CASSLDRGVYGYTF. The CDR3 DNA reads as TGTGCCAGCAGTTTGGACAGGGGAGTCTATGGCTACACCTTC.

As regards this clone: One end of the junction varies from germline; a read error may be responsible. CDR3 loop: CASSTGQGNEQFF. DNA of the CDR3: TGTGCTAGCAGCACCGGACAGGGAAATGAGCAGTTCTTC. This rearrangement joins TRBV9 to TRBJ2-1, with 8 bases identical to TRBD1. The CDR3 has 13 residues. In germline, CDR1 is SGDLS, CDR2 YYNGEE.

The chain couples TRBV18 to TRBJ1-1; possible D gene TRBD1, 5 bases. The CDR3 consists of 15 residues. Trimming stripped 3 bases from V and 1 base from J, with 12 bases between. Germline CDR1 and CDR2: KGHSH and LQKENI. CDR3 region: CASSPMGLRNTEAFF. DNA of the CDR3: TGTGCCAGCTCACCTATGGGACTCCGGAACACTGAAGCTTTCTTT.

This clone was seen a single time. The chain combines TRBV5-4 with TRBJ2-1, with D perhaps matching TRBD2 (6 bases). Germline V CDR1 and CDR2: SGHNT, YYREEE (reference sequence). V was clipped by 2 bases and J by 6 bases, with 12 bases between them. The CDR3 runs 14 residues. In nucleotides, the CDR3 is TGTGCCAGCAGCTTACCGGGACTGCCCAATGAGCAGTTCTTC. Encoded protein: CASSLPGLPNEQFF. The variable domain in full, completed from reference TRBV5-4 and TRBJ2-1, reads ETGVTQSPTHLIKTRGQQVTLRCSSQSGHNTVSWYQQALGQGPQFIFQYYREEENGRGNFPPRFSGLQFPNYSSELNVNALELDDSALYLCASSLPGLPNEQFFGPGTRLTVL.

The V and J genes are TRBV2 and TRBJ1-1; a weak D match, TRBD1 (6 bases). CDR1 is SNHLY and CDR2 is FYNNEI in the germline V gene. The CDR3 sequence is 12 residues long. V was cut by 9 bases and J by 11 bases, with 19 bases left in between. In DNA, the CDR3 is TGTGCCAGTACAGGGCAAGGGGTCCGGGCTTTCTTT. Protein sequence: CASTGQGVRAFF.

This sequence joins TRBV18 and TRBJ2-3; no clear D gene. The CDR3 runs 14 residues. Trimming removed 3 bases at V and 5 bases at J, with 12 bases between. Germline V gene data show CDR1 as KGHSH and CDR2 as LQKENI. The CDR3 spells CASSPTNVGDTQYF. The CDR3 nucleotides are TGTGCCAGCTCACCGACAAACGTGGGAGATACGCAGTATTTT. Supplemented by reference TRBV18 and TRBJ2-3, the full variable domain reads NAGVMQNPRHLVRRRGQEARLRCSPMKGHSHVYWYRQLPEEGLKFMVYLQKENIIDESGMPKERFSAEFPKEGPSILRIQQVVRGDSAAYFCASSPTNVGDTQYFGPGTRLTVL.